This entry describes one T cell receptor beta chain. V lost 7 bases and J lost 7, with 16 bases in between. The CDR3 consists of 13 residues. These data originate in a study of T-cell memory formation after mild COVID-19. UMIs and sample barcodes were carried by the TCR alpha and TCR beta cDNA libraries that 5'RACE produced using constant-segment primers. TCRdb re-called the 5' RACE reads through MiXCR, storing one row per CDR3 protein. The sample shows 95,000 to 120,000 distinct CDR3 sequences, about 20% of them seen only once. The sequence derives from a man aged 18 to 35 who had mild COVID-19 (a few samples of this study predate the infection). Cell type and time point are not known. The chain joins TRBV12-3 or TRBV12-4 to TRBJ1-1; no clear D. Sequencing was performed on PBMCs or a T cell subset sorted from them (not recorded which). CDR3 coding DNA: TGTGCCAGCACCTGGACCGAGAGTAGTGAAGCTTTCTTT. It encodes CASTWTESSEAFF.